This TCR beta chain originates from a study of shared clonotypes between healthy human individuals. Across the study: With ages of 18 to 49, the donors were two women and a few men.

Germline CDR1 and CDR2: MDHEN and SYDVKM. V shed 6 bases and J 3 bases; nucleotides not matched to a gene: 4. This CDR3 is built from 14 residues. The method was immunoSEQ multiplex PCR; TCRdb's version includes in-frame clones alone and lacks a portion of them. Among a few million clones listed, about 90% were seen once. This TCR derives from a man aged 18 to 29 in good health. Some clones in this sample may be carry-over from other donors' samples. The sequencing input was naive CD4+ T cells from PBMCs. Stated subset: CD45RA+ positively selected. V is TRBV28 and J is TRBJ2-7; TRBD2 matches 11 bases. The CDR3 region has the DNA TGTGCCAGCAGCACCGGGACTAGCGGCTACGAGCAGTACTTC. Its translation is CASSTGTSGYEQYF.